These 32 T cell receptor beta chains share one sample of origin, sequenced in a study of graft-versus-host responses after intestinal transplantation. Method: immunoSEQ multiplex PCR; TCRdb's copy keeps in-frame clones and lacks some. This sample has about 25,000 clones, with less than 95% found just once. The specimen was PBMCs, collected 156 days after intestinal transplant. The receptors derive from a human patient who received an intestinal transplant, so some T cells may come from the graft donor.

About this clone itself: One end of the junction fails to match germline, which may point to a read error. CDR3 sequence reads: CAGSWGSPLSGANVLTF. The CDR3, as DNA: TGTGCCGGCAGCTGGGGCAGTCCGCTCTCTGGGGCCAACGTCCTGACTTTC. This chain connects TRBV7-9 to TRBJ2-6; maybe TRBD1 (5 bases). The CDR3 contains 17 residues. CDR1 SEHNR and CDR2 FQNEAQ come from the germline V gene (reference sequence).

The V and J genes are TRBV13 and TRBJ1-6, with D hard to call. V was pared by 3 bases and J by 6 bases, with 3 bases between. CDR1 is PRHDT, CDR2 FYEKMQ, per germline (reference sequence). This CDR3 is 12 amino acids long. The CDR3: CASSFGNSPLHF. The CDR3 DNA sequence: TGTGCCAGCAGCTTCGGTAATTCACCCCTCCACTTT.

The genes are TRBV27 and TRBJ2-7; TRBD1 or TRBD2 may be the D gene (5 bases each). CDR3 length equals 15 residues. CDR1 and CDR2 from the germline V gene are MNHEY and SMNVEV (reference sequence). The ends were cut back, 3 bases at V and 2 bases at J, with 14 bases in the middle. CDR3 coding DNA: TGTGCCAGCAGTTTGTCTCCGGGACCCGCCTACGAGCAGTACTTC. It yields the protein CASSLSPGPAYEQYF.

The chain is built from TRBV5-4 and TRBJ1-1, with D unclear. The germline V gene encodes CDR1 SGHNT and CDR2 YYREEE (reference sequence). Trimming took off 0 bases at V and 1 base at J, with 10 bases between the two ends. The CDR3 is 15 amino acids. The CDR3, as DNA: TGTGCCAGCAGCTTGGCCCCGGCTACGAACACTGAAGCTTTCTTT. It codes for CASSLAPATNTEAFF.

The rearrangement joins TRBV15 to TRBJ2-1; D is undetermined. V shed 4 bases and J shed 0 bases, with 10 bases lying between them. Germline V gene data show CDR1 as LNHNV and CDR2 as YYDKDF (reference sequence). The CDR3 covers 15 residues. CDR3 sequence: CATSTGSSSYNEQFF. CDR3 nucleotide sequence: TGTGCCACCAGCACCGGGTCTTCCTCCTACAATGAGCAGTTCTTC.

The V and J genes are TRBV11-3 and TRBJ1-2; D is unresolved. CDR3 size: 13 residues. V was shortened by 1 base and J by 4 bases, with 7 bases between the two germline ends. Germline CDR1 reads SGHNT; CDR2 reads YENEEA. This chain's CDR3 is CASSLGAGYGYTF. In DNA form, the CDR3 reads TGTGCCAGCAGCTTAGGGGCGGGCTATGGCTACACCTTC.

CDR3 DNA: TGTGCCAGTCAAGCCTTCTCCTACAATGAGCAGTTCTTC. Amino acids: CASQAFSYNEQFF. V usage is TRBV27 and J usage is TRBJ2-1; D unclear. Germline V gene lookup returns CDR1 MNHEY and CDR2 SMNVEV (reference sequence). Deletions cut 9 bases from V and 0 bases from J, with 9 bases between. This CDR3 is built from 13 residues.

The chain employs TRBV5-6 and TRBJ1-1, with D unresolved. The V and J ends lost 4 bases and 1 base respectively, with 14 bases between them. Germline CDR1 and CDR2: SGHDT and YYEEEE. CDR3 length: 15 amino acids. CDR3 loop: CASSPTPGRNTEAFF. The CDR3 DNA sequence: TGTGCCAGCAGCCCCACCCCCGGCAGGAACACTGAAGCTTTCTTT. Combining the CDR3 with reference TRBV5-6 and TRBJ1-1 gives the whole variable domain DAGVTQSPTHLIKTRGQQVTLRCSPKSGHDTVSWYQQALGQGPQFIFQYYEEEERQRGNFPDRFSGHQFPNYSSELNVNALLLGDSALYLCASSPTPGRNTEAFFGQGTRLTVV.

The chain joins TRBV18 to TRBJ1-5; no clear D gene. CDR1 and CDR2 (germline): KGHSH, LQKENI. CDR3 length equals 15 residues. V gave up 0 bases and J gave up 3 bases, with 9 bases separating them. In DNA, the CDR3 is TGTGCCAGCTCACCACCCGACGGAAACAATCAGCCCCAGCATTTT. Encoded protein: CASSPPDGNNQPQHF.

The chain is built from TRBV5-1 and TRBJ2-5; 7 bases are shared with TRBD2. The germline gives CDR1 SGHRS, CDR2 YFSETQ. This CDR3 spans 13 amino acids. The J segment lost 2 bases and the V segment lost 2 bases, leaving 0 bases of the junction unmatched. This CDR3 reads CASSFGGQETQYF. The CDR3 nucleotides are TGCGCCAGCAGCTTCGGGGGGCAAGAGACCCAGTACTTC.

V and J are TRBV4-1 and TRBJ2-7, with TRBD2 matching over 13 bases. Germline assignment: CDR1 MGHRA and CDR2 YSYEKL. CDR3 size: 18 residues. V gave up 4 bases and J gave up 0 bases; unmatched junction bases: 9. The DNA for the CDR3 is TGCGCCAGCAGCCCGAGACTAGCGGGGGGTAAATTCTCCTACGAGCAGTACTTC. It is translated as CASSPRLAGGKFSYEQYF.

J is TRBJ1-1 and V is TRBV19; no clear D. Germline lookup yields CDR1 LNHDA and CDR2 SQIVND (reference sequence). The CDR3 runs to 12 residues. V gave up 4 bases and J gave up 1 base, with 4 bases separating them. CDR3 in amino acids: CASSTGNTEAFF. The CDR3 DNA reads TGTGCCAGTAGTACAGGGAACACTGAAGCTTTCTTT.

The chain carries TRBV7-2 and TRBJ2-7, with 14 positions matching TRBD2. Germline-derived CDR1 and CDR2 are SGHTA and FQGNSA. V was pared by 3 bases and J by 2 bases, with 3 bases of the junction left unmatched. CDR3 length: 16 amino acids. CDR3 in amino acids: CASSLGLAGAPYEQYF. In DNA form, the CDR3 reads TGTGCCAGCAGCTTGGGACTAGCGGGGGCCCCCTACGAGCAGTACTTC.

The chain joins TRBV9 to TRBJ1-3; TRBD1 might be the D (5 bases). The CDR3 has 15 amino acids. V lost 1 base and J lost 11, with 19 bases in between. Germline values: CDR1 SGDLS, CDR2 YYNGEE. CDR3 nucleotide sequence: TGTGCCAGCAGCGTATTCGAGGGGACCCCTTTCTCCATATATTTT. Translated, it gives CASSVFEGTPFSIYF.

This chain joins TRBV30 and TRBJ1-1; TRBD1 might be the D (5 bases). CDR3 size: 12 residues. V lost 2 bases to trimming and J lost 6 bases, with 10 bases between them. In germline, CDR1 is GTSNPN, CDR2 SVGIG (reference sequence). The CDR3 DNA sequence: TGTGCCTGGAGTTTTCCGGGGCCTGAAGCTTTCTTT. Protein: CAWSFPGPEAFF.

CDR3 residues: CASSWTSGSPSSYNEQFF. The CDR3 bases are TGTGCCAGCAGTTGGACTAGCGGGAGCCCGAGCTCCTACAATGAGCAGTTCTTC. The chain employs TRBV7-9 and TRBJ2-1; 13 nucleotides agree with TRBD2. Per germline, CDR1 SEHNR and CDR2 FQNEAQ (reference sequence). The CDR3 has 18 amino acids. The V and J ends lost 6 bases and 0 bases, in that order; junction bases with no gene match: 8.

The rearrangement joins TRBV7-9 to TRBJ1-2, with D perhaps TRBD1 (6 bases). From germline, CDR1 is SEHNR and CDR2 FQNEAQ (reference sequence). This CDR3 comprises 14 residues. Deletions cut 4 bases from V and 7 bases from J, with 16 bases between. The CDR3 loop is CASSSRTEGGGYTF. The CDR3 region has the DNA TGTGCCAGCAGCTCTAGGACAGAGGGGGGTGGCTACACCTTC. Filled out from reference TRBV7-9 and TRBJ1-2, the complete variable domain reads DTGVSQNPRHKITKRGQNVTFRCDPISEHNRLYWYRQTLGQGPEFLTYFQNEAQLEKSRLLSDRFSAERPKGSFSTLEIQRTEQGDSAMYLCASSSRTEGGGYTFGSGTRLTVV.

The rearrangement joins TRBV4-1 to TRBJ2-3, with unresolved D. V lost 0 bases, J lost 1 base, and 14 bases lay in between. The CDR3 is 17 amino acids. The germline gives CDR1 MGHRA, CDR2 YSYEKL. CDR3 nucleotides: TGCGCCAGCAGCCAAGATACCCCCCCCACGGGCACAGATACGCAGTATTTT. Translating it yields CASSQDTPPTGTDTQYF.

The rearrangement links TRBV11-2 to TRBJ1-4; 9 bases agree with TRBD1. V was clipped by 2 bases and J by 10 bases; unmatched bases: 14. The germline CDR1 and CDR2 sequences are SGHAT and FQNNGV. This CDR3 is built from 17 residues. The CDR3 sequence: CASSLRNRDRAWGKLFF. In nucleotides, the CDR3 is TGTGCCAGCAGCTTAAGGAATCGGGACAGGGCGTGGGGAAAACTGTTTTTT.

The rearrangement links TRBV7-9 to TRBJ2-3; 7 bases match TRBD1. This CDR3 has 17 amino acids. Per germline, CDR1 SEHNR and CDR2 FQNEAQ (reference sequence). After removal of 6 bases from V and 3 bases from J, the junction contained 15 bases not matched to a gene. The CDR3 DNA is TGTGCCAGCAGATCCTCAACAGGGGAGTGGAAGACAGATACGCAGTATTTT. Its protein product is CASRSSTGEWKTDTQYF.

The chain has TRBV6-1 and TRBJ1-2; 8 nucleotides line up with TRBD1. V shed 6 bases and J 2 bases; nucleotides not matched to a gene: 8. Germline CDR1 reads MNHNS; CDR2 reads SASEGT. This CDR3 is built from 15 residues. The CDR3 is CASRDREVFNYGYTF. CDR3 nucleotides: TGTGCCAGCAGGGACAGGGAGGTATTCAACTATGGCTACACCTTC.

V is TRBV7-9 and J is TRBJ2-3; 9 nucleotides agree with TRBD2. The CDR3 sequence is 15 residues long. J gave up 4 bases and V 2 bases, and 4 bases lay outside the gene matches. CDR1 is SEHNR and CDR2 is FQNEAQ in the germline V gene (reference sequence). This CDR3 is CASSLLRGGADTQYF. The DNA for the CDR3 is TGTGCCAGCAGCTTATTGCGGGGGGGCGCAGATACGCAGTATTTT.

Here the CDR3 DNA reads TGTGCCAGCAGCTTAACTCCCAACAGCGGGGGGTACGAGCAGTACTTC. Translated, it gives CASSLTPNSGGYEQYF. The gene calls are TRBV7-2 and TRBJ2-7, with 9 bases matching TRBD2. V dropped 2 bases and J dropped 4; count of bases not matched to a gene: 9. Germline V lookup: CDR1 SGHTA, CDR2 FQGNSA. There are 16 residues in the CDR3.

V gene TRBV5-6 combines with J gene TRBJ2-7; 12 bases agree with TRBD2. Germline loops: CDR1 SGHDT, CDR2 YYEEEE. With 4 bases clipped from V and 5 bases from J, the junction kept 10 bases outside the gene matches. CDR3 size: 16 residues. This CDR3 reads CASSLWTSGTLDEQYF. CDR3 nucleotide sequence: TGTGCCAGCAGCCTTTGGACTAGCGGGACCCTAGACGAGCAGTACTTC.

The chain is built from TRBV19 and TRBJ2-3; D may be TRBD1 (5 bases). The CDR3 is 15 amino acids. From germline, CDR1 is LNHDA and CDR2 SQIVND (reference sequence). V was trimmed by 6 bases and J by 2 bases, leaving 15 bases between them. The CDR3 loop is CASSWGGSDTDTQYF. CDR3 bases: TGTGCCAGTAGCTGGGGCGGAAGTGACACAGATACGCAGTATTTT.

In its sample, this clone was seen once. J is TRBJ1-5 and V is TRBV4-1; perhaps TRBD1 as D (6 bases). V was pared by 0 bases and J by 6 bases, with 15 bases between. Per the germline V gene, CDR1 is MGHRA and CDR2 is YSYEKL. The CDR3 extends over 16 amino acids. Here the CDR3 DNA reads TGCGCCAGCAGCCAAGATCTTAGGGGGGGGGCTCAGCCCCAGCATTTT. Amino acid sequence: CASSQDLRGGAQPQHF.

This chain joins TRBV6-1 and TRBJ1-1, with D possibly being TRBD1 (6 bases). V lost 7 bases and J 8 bases, leaving 11 bases between the germline ends. The germline V gene encodes CDR1 MNHNS and CDR2 SASEGT. This CDR3 region has 11 residues. CDR3 bases: TGTGCCAGCATCTTCGGGACAGAAGCTTTCTTT. Protein product: CASIFGTEAFF.

V usage is TRBV7-9 and J usage is TRBJ1-1; 7 positions match TRBD1. Unmatched junction bases numbered 10, after V lost 7 bases and J lost 5 bases. From germline, CDR1 is SEHNR and CDR2 FQNEAQ (reference sequence). This CDR3 comprises 14 residues. This CDR3 is CASTKPGQPTEAFF. As DNA, the CDR3 is TGTGCCAGCACCAAACCGGGACAGCCTACTGAAGCTTTCTTT.

The chain carries TRBV2 and TRBJ1-1; the D gene is possibly TRBD1 (5 bases). Germline-derived CDR1 and CDR2 are SNHLY and FYNNEI. The length of the CDR3 is 14 residues. V shed 5 bases and J shed 7 bases, with 17 bases lying between them. In nucleotides, the CDR3 is TGTGCCAGCAGTACCCACTCGGGGGGTCTTGAAGCTTTCTTT. It yields the protein CASSTHSGGLEAFF.

The CDR3: CASSGLSSGSYNEQFF. In DNA form, the CDR3 reads TGTGCCAGCAGCGGCCTATCTAGCGGGAGCTACAATGAGCAGTTCTTC. V and J are TRBV7-2 and TRBJ2-1; 10 nucleotides align to TRBD2. This CDR3 is built from 16 residues. V lost 5 bases and J lost 3; bases outside the gene matches: 7. The germline V gene has CDR1 SGHTA and CDR2 FQGNSA.

The CDR3 nucleotides read TGTGCCTGGAGGTTTGGGAGAGTTAATTCACCCCTCCACTTT. This codes for CAWRFGRVNSPLHF. This chain joins TRBV30 and TRBJ1-6; D is unresolved. Trimming cost V 3 bases and J 6 bases, with 12 bases left between them. The CDR3 sequence is 14 residues long. Germline loops: CDR1 GTSNPN, CDR2 SVGIG (reference sequence).

The rearrangement uses TRBV4-1 and TRBJ2-3; D might be TRBD2 (5 bases). V was pared by 1 base and J by 2 bases, with 10 bases between. CDR3 length equals 15 residues. Germline CDR1 is MGHRA and CDR2 is YSYEKL. The CDR3 spells CASSQGGLITDTQYF. The CDR3 region has the DNA TGCGCCAGCAGCCAAGGCGGGCTCATCACAGATACGCAGTATTTT.